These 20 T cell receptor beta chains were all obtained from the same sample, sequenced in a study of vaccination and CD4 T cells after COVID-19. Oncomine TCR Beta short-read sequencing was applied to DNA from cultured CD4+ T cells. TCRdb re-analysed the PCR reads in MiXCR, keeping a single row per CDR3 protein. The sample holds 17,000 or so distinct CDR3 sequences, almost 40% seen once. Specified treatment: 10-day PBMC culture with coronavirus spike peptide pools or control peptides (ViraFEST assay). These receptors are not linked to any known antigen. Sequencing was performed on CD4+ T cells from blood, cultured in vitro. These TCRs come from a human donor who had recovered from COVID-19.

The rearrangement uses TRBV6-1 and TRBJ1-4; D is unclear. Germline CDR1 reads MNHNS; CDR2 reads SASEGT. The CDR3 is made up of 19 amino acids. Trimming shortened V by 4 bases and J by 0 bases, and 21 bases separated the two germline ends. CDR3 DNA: TGTGCCAGCAGTGTGGGTCGACACAAGACCGCCTCAACTAATGAAAAACTGTTTTTT. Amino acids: CASSVGRHKTASTNEKLFF.

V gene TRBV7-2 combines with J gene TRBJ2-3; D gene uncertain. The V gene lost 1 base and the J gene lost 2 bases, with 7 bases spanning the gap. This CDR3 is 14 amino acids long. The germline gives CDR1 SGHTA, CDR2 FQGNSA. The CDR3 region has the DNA TGTGCCAGCAGCTTAGTCGTAAACACAGATACGCAGTATTTT. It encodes CASSLVVNTDTQYF.

CDR3 coding DNA: TGTGCCAGCCCCTCTCCCTTTTACAATGAGCAGTTCTTC. Protein: CASPSPFYNEQFF. This chain links TRBV6-1 with TRBJ2-1, with D uncertain. Trimming pared 8 bases from V and 4 bases from J, leaving 12 bases between. CDR1 MNHNS and CDR2 SASEGT come from the germline V gene. CDR3 length equals 13 residues.

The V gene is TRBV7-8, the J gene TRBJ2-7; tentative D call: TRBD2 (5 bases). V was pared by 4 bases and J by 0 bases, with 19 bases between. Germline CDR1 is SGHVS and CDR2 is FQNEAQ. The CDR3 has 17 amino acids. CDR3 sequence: CASSYSGWVASSYEQYF. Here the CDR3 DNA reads TGTGCCAGCAGCTATTCGGGATGGGTGGCGAGCTCCTACGAGCAGTACTTC.

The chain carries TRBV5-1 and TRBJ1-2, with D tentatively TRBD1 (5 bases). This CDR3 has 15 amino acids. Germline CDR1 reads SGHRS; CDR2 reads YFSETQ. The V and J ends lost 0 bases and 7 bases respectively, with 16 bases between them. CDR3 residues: CASSLAPGRKAGYTF. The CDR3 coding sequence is TGCGCCAGCAGCTTGGCCCCGGGGCGGAAGGCTGGCTACACCTTC.

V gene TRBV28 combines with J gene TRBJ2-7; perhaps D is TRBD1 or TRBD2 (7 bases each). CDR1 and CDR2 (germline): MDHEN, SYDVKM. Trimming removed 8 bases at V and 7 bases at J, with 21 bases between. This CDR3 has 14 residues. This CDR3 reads CASGQGGSVGEQYF. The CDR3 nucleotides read TGTGCCAGCGGGCAGGGGGGGTCGGTGGGGGAGCAGTACTTC.

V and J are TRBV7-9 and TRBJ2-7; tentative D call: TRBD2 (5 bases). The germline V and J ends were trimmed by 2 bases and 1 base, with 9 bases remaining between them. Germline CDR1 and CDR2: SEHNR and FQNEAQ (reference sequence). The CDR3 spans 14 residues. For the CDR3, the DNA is TGTGCCAGCAGCTTACCGGGGTTTTCCTACGAGCAGTACTTC. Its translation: CASSLPGFSYEQYF.

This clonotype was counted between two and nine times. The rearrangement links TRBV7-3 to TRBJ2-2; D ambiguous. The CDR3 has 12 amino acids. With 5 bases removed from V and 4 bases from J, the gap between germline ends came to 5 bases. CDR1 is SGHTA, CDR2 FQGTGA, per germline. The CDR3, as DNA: TGTGCCAGCAGCCCTTCCACCGGGGAGCTGTTTTTT. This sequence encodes CASSPSTGELFF.

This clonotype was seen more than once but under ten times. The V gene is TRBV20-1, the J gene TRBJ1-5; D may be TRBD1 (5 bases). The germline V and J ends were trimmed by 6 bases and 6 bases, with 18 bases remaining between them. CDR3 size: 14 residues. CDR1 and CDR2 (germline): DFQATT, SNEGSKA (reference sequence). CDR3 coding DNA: TGCAGTGCCGAAACGACCAGGGCGACTCAGCCCCAGCATTTT. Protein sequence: CSAETTRATQPQHF.

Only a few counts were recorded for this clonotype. The CDR3, as DNA: TGTGCCAGCAGTGGGGGCGGAGCGAACACCGGGGAGCTGTTTTTT. Amino acid sequence: CASSGGGANTGELFF. This chain links TRBV2 with TRBJ2-2, with a tentative D call TRBD1 (5 bases). Germline lookup yields CDR1 SNHLY and CDR2 FYNNEI. The ends were cut back, 4 bases at V and 0 bases at J, with 9 bases in the middle. There are 15 residues in the CDR3.

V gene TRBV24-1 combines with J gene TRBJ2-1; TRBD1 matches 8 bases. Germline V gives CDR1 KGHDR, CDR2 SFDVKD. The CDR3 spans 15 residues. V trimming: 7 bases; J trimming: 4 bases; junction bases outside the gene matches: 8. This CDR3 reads CATSVTGGWYNEQFF. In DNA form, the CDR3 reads TGTGCCACCAGCGTTACAGGGGGATGGTACAATGAGCAGTTCTTC.

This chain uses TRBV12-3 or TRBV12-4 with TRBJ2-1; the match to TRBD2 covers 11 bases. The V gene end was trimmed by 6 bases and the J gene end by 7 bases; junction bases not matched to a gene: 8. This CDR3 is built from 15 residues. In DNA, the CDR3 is TGTGCCAGCAGACTACCGGGACTAGCGGCGAATGAGCAGTTCTTC. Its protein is CASRLPGLAANEQFF.

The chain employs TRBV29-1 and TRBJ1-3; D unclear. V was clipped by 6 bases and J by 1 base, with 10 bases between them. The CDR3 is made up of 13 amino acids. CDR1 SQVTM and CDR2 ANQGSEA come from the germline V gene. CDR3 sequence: CSVGSGSGNTIYF. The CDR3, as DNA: TGCAGCGTAGGGTCGGGGTCTGGAAACACCATATATTTT.

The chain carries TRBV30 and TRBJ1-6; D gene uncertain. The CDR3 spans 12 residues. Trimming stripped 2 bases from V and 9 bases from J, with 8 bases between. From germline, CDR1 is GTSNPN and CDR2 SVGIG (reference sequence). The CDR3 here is CAWSHVASPLHF. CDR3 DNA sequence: TGTGCCTGGAGTCACGTGGCTTCACCCCTCCACTTT.

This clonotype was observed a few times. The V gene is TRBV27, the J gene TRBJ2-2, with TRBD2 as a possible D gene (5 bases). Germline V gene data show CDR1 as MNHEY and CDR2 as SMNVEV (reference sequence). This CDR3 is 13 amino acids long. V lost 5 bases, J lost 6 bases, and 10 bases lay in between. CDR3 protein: CASSPRDAGELFF. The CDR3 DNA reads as TGTGCCAGCAGTCCCCGGGATGCCGGGGAGCTGTTTTTT.

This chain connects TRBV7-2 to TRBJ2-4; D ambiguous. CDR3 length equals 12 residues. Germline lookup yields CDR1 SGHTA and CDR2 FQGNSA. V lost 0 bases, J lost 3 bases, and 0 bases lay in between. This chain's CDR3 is CASSLAKNIQYF. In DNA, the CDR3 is TGTGCCAGCAGCTTAGCCAAAAACATTCAGTACTTC.

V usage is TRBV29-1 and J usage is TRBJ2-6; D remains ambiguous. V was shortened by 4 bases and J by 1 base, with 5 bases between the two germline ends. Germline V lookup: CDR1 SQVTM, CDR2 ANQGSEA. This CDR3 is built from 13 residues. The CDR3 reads CSVGVSGANVLTF. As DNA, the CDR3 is TGCAGCGTTGGGGTGTCTGGGGCCAACGTCCTGACTTTC.

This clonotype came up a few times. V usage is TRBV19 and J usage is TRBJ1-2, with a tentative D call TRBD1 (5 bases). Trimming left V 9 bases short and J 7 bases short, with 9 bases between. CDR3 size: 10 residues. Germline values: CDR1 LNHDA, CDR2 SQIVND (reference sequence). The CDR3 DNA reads TGTGCCAGCCGCGGGGGTGGCTACACCTTC. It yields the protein CASRGGGYTF.

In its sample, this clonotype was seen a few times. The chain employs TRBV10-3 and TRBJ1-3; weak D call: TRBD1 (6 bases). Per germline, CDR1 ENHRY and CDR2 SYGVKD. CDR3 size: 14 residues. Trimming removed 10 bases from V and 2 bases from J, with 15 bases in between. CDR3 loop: CATRDTGPGNTIYF. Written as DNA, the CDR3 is TGTGCCACCCGGGACACAGGTCCTGGAAACACCATATATTTT.

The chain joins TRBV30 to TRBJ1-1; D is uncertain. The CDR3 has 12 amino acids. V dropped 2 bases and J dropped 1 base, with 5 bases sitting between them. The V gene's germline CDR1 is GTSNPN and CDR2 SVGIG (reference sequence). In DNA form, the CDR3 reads TGTGCCTGGAGTTTAGGGAACACTGAAGCTTTCTTT. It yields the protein CAWSLGNTEAFF.